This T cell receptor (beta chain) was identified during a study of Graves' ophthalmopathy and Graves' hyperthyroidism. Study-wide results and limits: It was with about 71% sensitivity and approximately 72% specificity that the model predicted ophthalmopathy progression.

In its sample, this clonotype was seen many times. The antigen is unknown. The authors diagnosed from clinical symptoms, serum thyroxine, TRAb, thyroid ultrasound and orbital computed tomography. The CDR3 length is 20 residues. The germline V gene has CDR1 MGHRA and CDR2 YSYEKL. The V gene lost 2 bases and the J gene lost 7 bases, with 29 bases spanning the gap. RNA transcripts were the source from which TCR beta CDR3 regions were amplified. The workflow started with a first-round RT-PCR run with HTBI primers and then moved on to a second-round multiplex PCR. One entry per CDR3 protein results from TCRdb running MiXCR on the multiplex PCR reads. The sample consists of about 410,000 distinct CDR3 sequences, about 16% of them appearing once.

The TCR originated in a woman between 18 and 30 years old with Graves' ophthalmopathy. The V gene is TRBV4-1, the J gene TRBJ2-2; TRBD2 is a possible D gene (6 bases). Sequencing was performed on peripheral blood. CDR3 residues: CASSQSRRDMSGPFGGELFF. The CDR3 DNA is TGCGCCAGCAGCCAATCCCGACGCGATATGAGCGGGCCCTTTGGCGGGGAGCTGTTTTTT.